Sequencing of this T cell receptor (beta chain) was carried out in a study of blood T cell repertoires in COVID-19. Study-wide context: The cDNA or gDNA used as material had been derived from T cells, B-cell-depleted T cells, or PBMCs.

Study processing details: Reference gene primer amplification gave nucleated cell count estimates. The protocol was immunoSEQ multiplex PCR, while the TCRdb copy is restricted to in-frame clones and leaves out a portion. From that table come the V and J calls and clone size; the DNA was used to work out D and trimming. The sample lists fewer than 150,000 clones, about 86% occurring once. The CDR3 consists of 15 residues. Germline V CDR1 and CDR2: SGHDN, FVKESK. The V and J ends lost 2 bases and 6 bases, in that order; junction bases with no gene match: 7. This receptor was identified in a woman in her forties with acute or convalescent COVID-19. The chain is built from TRBV14 and TRBJ2-1, with TRBD2 matching 7 bases. Sequenced: peripheral blood. The CDR3 protein is CASSQPSGAPNEQFF. CDR3 DNA: TGTGCCAGCAGCCAACCGAGCGGGGCCCCCAATGAGCAGTTCTTC.